This TCR beta chain was profiled in a study of blood T cells in healthy people across ages. A remark on this clonotype: One end of the junction is discordant with germline, which a read error may explain.

This CDR3 is built from 18 residues. Germline lookup yields CDR1 SGHTA and CDR2 FQGNSA. PCR was performed a second time for 7 to 11 cycles using a sample-barcoded 5' primer and a J-beta primer mix. TCRdb reprocessed the 5' RACE reads with MiXCR, giving one entry per CDR3 protein. This table has 380,000 or so distinct CDR3 sequences, about half appearing once. The receptor was isolated from a man in his 60s in good health. The chain has TRBV7-2 and TRBJ2-5; 9 bases are shared with TRBD2. The sample consisted of blood. The CDR3 spells CASSLVLAAGREGETQYF. The DNA for the CDR3 is TGTGCCAGCAGCTTAGTCCTCGCCGCGGGGCGGGAGGGAGAGACACAGTACTTC.